This TCR beta chain derives from a study of T cell changes during pregnancy in multiple sclerosis. This table comes from immunoSEQ multiplex PCR, and its TCRdb copy is limited to in-frame clones, with some not included. The data show 35,000 to 45,000 clones, with almost 90% seen just once and less than 5.5% held by the top ten. V trimming: 3 bases; J trimming: 2 bases; junction bases outside the gene matches: 9. Germline V gives CDR1 MNHEY, CDR2 SMNVEV (reference sequence). There are 16 residues in the CDR3. The TCR sequence derives from a female donor in good health, enrolled as a control in a pregnancy study. This sequence joins TRBV27 and TRBJ2-7; 8 bases line up with TRBD1. The sample consisted of peripheral blood, taken in the second trimester of pregnancy. CDR3 nucleotide sequence: TGTGCCAGCAGTTTCTCGGTGGGACAGGTCCCCTACGAGCAGTACTTC. Its translation is CASSFSVGQVPYEQYF.